The table lists the clone carrying this T cell receptor (beta chain) with many counts. This entry belongs to a study of regulatory T cells in long-lasting Graves disease. Documented time point: newly diagnosed GD, antithyroid drugs for less than 3 months. RNA isolated from PBMCs was used to make the TCR library. Germline values: CDR1 SGHDT, CDR2 YYEEEE. This CDR3 is 13 amino acids long. The V end was cut by 4 bases, the J end by 3 bases, with 11 bases between. Libraries of TCR beta came from iRepertoire HTBI primers plus Arm-PCR of CDR3 regions. Each CDR3 protein gets one entry after TCRdb re-called the multiplex PCR reads with MiXCR. The data show over 350,000 distinct CDR3 sequences, approximately 15% seen once. These same records also appear under a second study, on T cells in Graves' hyperthyroidism and ophthalmopathy. As that study records: Patients were excluded because of uncontrolled infection, other autoimmune disease, pregnancy or lactation.

Material: peripheral blood mononuclear cells (PBMCs), obtained at new diagnosis, from a patient treated with antithyroid drugs. V gene TRBV5-6 combines with J gene TRBJ2-7; D call uncertain. This TCR was sampled from a woman aged 40 to 50 with Graves disease. Here the CDR3 DNA reads TGTGCCAGCAGCAACGGGCCGAACTACGAGCAGTACTTC. Residues: CASSNGPNYEQYF.